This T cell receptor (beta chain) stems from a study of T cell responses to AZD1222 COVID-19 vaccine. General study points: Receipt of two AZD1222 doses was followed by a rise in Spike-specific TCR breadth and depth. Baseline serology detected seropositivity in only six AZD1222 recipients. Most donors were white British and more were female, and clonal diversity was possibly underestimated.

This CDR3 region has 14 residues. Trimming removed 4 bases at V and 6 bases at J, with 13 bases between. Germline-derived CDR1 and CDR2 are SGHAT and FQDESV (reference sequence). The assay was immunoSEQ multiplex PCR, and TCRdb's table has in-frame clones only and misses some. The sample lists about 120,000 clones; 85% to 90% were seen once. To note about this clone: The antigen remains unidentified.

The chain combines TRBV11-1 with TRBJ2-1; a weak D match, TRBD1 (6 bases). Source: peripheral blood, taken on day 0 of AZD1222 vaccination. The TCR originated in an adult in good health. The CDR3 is CASSSLRQVNEQFF. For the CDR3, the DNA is TGTGCCAGCAGCTCGCTCCGACAGGTCAATGAGCAGTTCTTC. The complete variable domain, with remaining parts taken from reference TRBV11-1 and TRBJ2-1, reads EAEVAQSPRYKITEKSQAVAFWCDPISGHATLYWYRQILGQGPELLVQFQDESVVDDSQLPKDRFSAERLKGVDSTLKIQPAELGDSAMYLCASSSLRQVNEQFFGPGTRLTVL.